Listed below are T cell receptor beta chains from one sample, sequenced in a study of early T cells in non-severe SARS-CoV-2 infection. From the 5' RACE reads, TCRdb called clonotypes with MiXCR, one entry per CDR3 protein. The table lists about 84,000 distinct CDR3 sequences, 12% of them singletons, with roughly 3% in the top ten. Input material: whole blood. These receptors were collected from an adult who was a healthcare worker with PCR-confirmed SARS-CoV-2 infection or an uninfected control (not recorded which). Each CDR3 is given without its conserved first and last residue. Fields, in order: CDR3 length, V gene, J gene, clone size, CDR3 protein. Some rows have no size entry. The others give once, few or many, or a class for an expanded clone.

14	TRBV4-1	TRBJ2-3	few	ASSQDSAGSTDTQY
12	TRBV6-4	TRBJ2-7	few	ASRSRADSYEQY
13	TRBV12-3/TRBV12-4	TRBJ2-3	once	ASTPASGGTETQY
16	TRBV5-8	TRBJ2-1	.	ASSLEGTSGWSYNEQF
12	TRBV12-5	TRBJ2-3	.	ASGSGILRDTQY
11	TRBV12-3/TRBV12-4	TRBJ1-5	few	ASSLPGEGPQH
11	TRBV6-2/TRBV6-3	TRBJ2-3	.	ASKASGADTQY
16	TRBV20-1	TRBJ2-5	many	SARDRRLAGGQGETQY
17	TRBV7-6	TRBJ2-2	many	ASSLSTSGGAFDTGELF
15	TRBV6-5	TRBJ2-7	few	ASSFILQGTLGYEQY
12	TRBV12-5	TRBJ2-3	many	ASGSTGRADTQY
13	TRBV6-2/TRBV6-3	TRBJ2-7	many	ASSYRRQGGNEQY
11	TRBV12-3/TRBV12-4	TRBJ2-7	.	AIALSATGGQY
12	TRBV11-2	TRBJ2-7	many	ASSLGSRGWEQY
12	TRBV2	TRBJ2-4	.	ASGGGSAKNIQY
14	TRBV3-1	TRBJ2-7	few	ASSQVAGSFFYEQY
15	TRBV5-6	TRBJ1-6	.	ASSLGGWRSYNSPLH
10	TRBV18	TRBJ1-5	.	ASSPGDKSQH
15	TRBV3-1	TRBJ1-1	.	ASSQDRGGDLNTEAF
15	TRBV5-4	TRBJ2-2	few	ASSLLFPGEGPGELF
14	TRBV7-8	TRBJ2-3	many	ASSLSTSGSTDTQY
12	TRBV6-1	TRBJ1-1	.	ASSAWDGNTEAF
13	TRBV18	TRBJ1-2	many	ASSPLGDFSYGYT
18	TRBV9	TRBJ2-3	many	ASSVTLAVQALGGADTQY
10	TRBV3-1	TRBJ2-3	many	ASSQLADTQY
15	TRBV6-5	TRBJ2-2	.	ASSYLLPLKNTGELF
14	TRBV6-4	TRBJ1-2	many	ASSDSFAGGSNGYT
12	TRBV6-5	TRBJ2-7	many	ASSYQGPPYEQY
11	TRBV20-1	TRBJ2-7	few	SAATGGGYEQY
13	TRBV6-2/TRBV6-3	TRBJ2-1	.	ASRRLAGVNNEQF
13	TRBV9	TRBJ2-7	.	ASSVSPQQPYEQY
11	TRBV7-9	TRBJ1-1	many	ASSLTANTEAF
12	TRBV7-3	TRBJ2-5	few	ASSPGFPQETQY